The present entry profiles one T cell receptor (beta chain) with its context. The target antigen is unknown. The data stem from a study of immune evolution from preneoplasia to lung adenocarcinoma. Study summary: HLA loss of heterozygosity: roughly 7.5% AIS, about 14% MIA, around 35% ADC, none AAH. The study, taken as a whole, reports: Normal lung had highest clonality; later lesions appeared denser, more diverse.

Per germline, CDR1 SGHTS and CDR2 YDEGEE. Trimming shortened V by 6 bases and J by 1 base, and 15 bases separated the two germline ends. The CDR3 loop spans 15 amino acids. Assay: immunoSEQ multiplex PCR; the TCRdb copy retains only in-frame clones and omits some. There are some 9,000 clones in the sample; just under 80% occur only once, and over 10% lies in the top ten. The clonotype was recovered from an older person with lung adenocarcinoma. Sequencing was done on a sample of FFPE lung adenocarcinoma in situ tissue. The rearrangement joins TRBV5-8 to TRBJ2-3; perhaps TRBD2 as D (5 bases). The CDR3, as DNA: TGTGCCAGCAACCAGAGGGTGGCAGGCACAGATACGCAGTATTTT. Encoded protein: CASNQRVAGTDTQYF.